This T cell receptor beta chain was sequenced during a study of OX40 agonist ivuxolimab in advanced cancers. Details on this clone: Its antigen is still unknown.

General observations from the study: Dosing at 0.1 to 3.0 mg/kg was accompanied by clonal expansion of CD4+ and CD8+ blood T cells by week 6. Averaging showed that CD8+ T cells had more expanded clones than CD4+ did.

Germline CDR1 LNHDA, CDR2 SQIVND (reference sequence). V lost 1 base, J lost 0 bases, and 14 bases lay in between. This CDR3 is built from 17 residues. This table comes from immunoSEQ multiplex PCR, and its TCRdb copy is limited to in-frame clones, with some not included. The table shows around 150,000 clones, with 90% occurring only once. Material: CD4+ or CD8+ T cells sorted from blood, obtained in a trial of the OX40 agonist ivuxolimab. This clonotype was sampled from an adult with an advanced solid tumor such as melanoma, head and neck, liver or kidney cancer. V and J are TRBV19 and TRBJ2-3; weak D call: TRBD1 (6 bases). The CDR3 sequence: CASSIVQGSTSTDTQYF. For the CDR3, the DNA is TGTGCCAGTAGTATAGTTCAGGGGTCCACTAGCACAGATACGCAGTATTTT.